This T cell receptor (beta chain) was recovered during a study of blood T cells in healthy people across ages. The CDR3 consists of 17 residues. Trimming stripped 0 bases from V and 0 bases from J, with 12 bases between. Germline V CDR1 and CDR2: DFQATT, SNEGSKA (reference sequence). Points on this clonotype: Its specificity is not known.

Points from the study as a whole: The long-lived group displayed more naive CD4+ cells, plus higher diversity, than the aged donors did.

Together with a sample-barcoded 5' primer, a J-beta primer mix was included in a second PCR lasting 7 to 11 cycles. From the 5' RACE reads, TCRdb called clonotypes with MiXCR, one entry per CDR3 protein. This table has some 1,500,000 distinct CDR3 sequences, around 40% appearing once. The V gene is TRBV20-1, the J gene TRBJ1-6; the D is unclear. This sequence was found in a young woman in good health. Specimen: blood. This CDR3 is CSAREAGRSSYNSPLHF. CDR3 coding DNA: TGCAGTGCTAGAGAGGCCGGACGGAGCTCCTATAATTCACCCCTCCACTTT.